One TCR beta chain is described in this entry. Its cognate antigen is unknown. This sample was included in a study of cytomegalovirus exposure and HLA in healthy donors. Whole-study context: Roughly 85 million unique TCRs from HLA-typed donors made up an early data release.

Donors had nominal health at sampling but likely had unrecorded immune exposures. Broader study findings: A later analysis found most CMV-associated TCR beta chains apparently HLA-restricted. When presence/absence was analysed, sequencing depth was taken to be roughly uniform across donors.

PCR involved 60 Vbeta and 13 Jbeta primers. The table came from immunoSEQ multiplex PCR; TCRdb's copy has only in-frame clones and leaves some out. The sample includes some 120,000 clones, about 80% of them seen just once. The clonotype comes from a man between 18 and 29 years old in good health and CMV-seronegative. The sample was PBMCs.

CDR3 bases: TGTGCCAGTAGGGACCCAGGGAGGGCTAACTATGGCTACACCTTC. It specifies CASRDPGRANYGYTF. The chain combines TRBV19 with TRBJ1-2; possible D gene TRBD1, 5 bases. The CDR3 is 15 amino acids. The V gene's germline CDR1 is LNHDA and CDR2 SQIVND (reference sequence). Trimming cost V 6 bases and J 0 bases, with 14 bases left between them.